This TCR beta chain stems from a study of control samples from healthy donors and cancer patients. The data were produced by immunoSEQ multiplex PCR, yet TCRdb's version contains in-frame clones alone and is incomplete. The sample includes 170,000 or so clones, roughly 91% of them seen just once. The specimen was blood. This clonotype originated in a young man in good health.

The CDR3 here is CASSRSATYEQYF. CDR3 nucleotide sequence: TGTGCCAGCAGCCGATCGGCTACCTACGAGCAGTACTTC. The chain recombines TRBV3-1 (or the pseudogene TRBV3-2) with TRBJ2-7; D unresolved. With 4 bases removed from V and 2 bases from J, the gap between germline ends came to 9 bases. CDR1 is LGHDT, CDR2 YNNKEL, per germline (reference sequence). The CDR3 loop spans 13 amino acids.